Each of the 18 T cell receptor beta chains below was sequenced from the same sample in a study of metastatic and nonmetastatic thyroid tumors. MiXCR was used by TCRdb to re-call the PCR reads. The data contain 34,000 or so clones, about 18% of them singletons. Thyroid surgery was preceded by no treatment in any patient. The source material was blood. These receptors all come from a female donor with papillary thyroid cancer or a benign thyroid nodule (not recorded which). Some clones in this sample may be carry-over from other donors' samples.

The sample holds a few counts of this clone. The chain joins TRBV6-1 to TRBJ1-2, with D possibly TRBD1 on 6 matching bases. This CDR3 spans 13 amino acids. The germline CDR1 and CDR2 sequences are MNHNS and SASEGT. The ends were cut back, 7 bases at V and 0 bases at J, with 9 bases in the middle. The CDR3 protein is CASNRDTNYGYTF. The CDR3, as DNA: TGTGCCAGCAACCGGGACACTAACTATGGCTACACCTTC.

The sample holds many counts of this clone. The chain uses TRBV20-1 and TRBJ2-7; either TRBD1 or TRBD2 may fit D (5 bases each). The V end lost 3 bases, the J end lost 3 bases, and 12 bases lay between the germline ends. The CDR3 spans 13 residues. The V gene's germline CDR1 is DFQATT and CDR2 SNEGSKA (reference sequence). CDR3 coding DNA: TGCAGTGCTAGTGAGGGGCTGCTCTACGAGCAGTACTTC. This gives the protein CSASEGLLYEQYF.

This sequence joins TRBV19 and TRBJ2-1, with D possibly matching TRBD2 (5 bases). CDR1 and CDR2 from the germline V gene are LNHDA and SQIVND (reference sequence). The CDR3 is 12 residues long. Between the trimmed V and J ends, which lost 6 bases and 7 bases, there was a span of 10 bases. CDR3 protein: CASRSRANEQFF. CDR3 coding DNA: TGTGCCAGTAGGTCGAGGGCGAATGAGCAGTTCTTC.

Turning to this clone: A read error may account for a junction end that differs from germline. The chain uses TRBV6-1 and TRBJ2-5, with D perhaps assigned TRBD1 or TRBD2 (5 bases each). This CDR3 is 13 amino acids long. Germline V gene data show CDR1 as MNHNS and CDR2 as SASEGT. The CDR3 coding sequence is TGTGCCAGCAGCTTCGACAGTGTTGGGACCCCGTACTTC. It translates to CASSFDSVGTPYF.

This clone is termed medium-sized (0.01 to 0.1%). V usage is TRBV13 and J usage is TRBJ2-1; D unclear. The CDR3 runs to 13 residues. Germline CDR1 reads PRHDT; CDR2 reads FYEKMQ (reference sequence). The ends were cut back, 4 bases at V and 8 bases at J, with 12 bases in the middle. CDR3 sequence (DNA): TGTGCCAGCAGCTCACCTAACAGTGATGAGCAGTTCTTC. Protein: CASSSPNSDEQFF.

V usage is TRBV11-2 and J usage is TRBJ2-7; TRBD1 matches 9 bases. Germline V gene sequence: CDR1 SGHAT, CDR2 FQNNGV. V lost 2 bases, J lost 6 bases, and 2 bases stayed unmatched. CDR3 length equals 13 residues. The CDR3 DNA follows: TGTGCCAGCAGCTTATACAGGGGGCTCGAGCAGTACTTC. The encoded protein is CASSLYRGLEQYF.

This clone was recorded many times. The genes are TRBV2 and TRBJ2-2, with D unclear. Germline V gene data show CDR1 as SNHLY and CDR2 as FYNNEI. The length of the CDR3 is 13 residues. V lost 5 bases and J 4 bases, leaving 8 bases between the germline ends. CDR3 sequence reads: CASSTTLTGELFF. The CDR3 nucleotides are TGTGCCAGCAGTACGACCCTCACCGGGGAGCTGTTTTTT.

Worth noting for this clone: Here the CDR3 omits its conserved ending phenylalanine or tryptophan, so a read error is the likely source. The limits of the CDR3 on the DNA are not certain, so only TCRdb's listed CDR3 is given. The chain joins TRBV14 to TRBJ2-1; TRBD2, the D gene given by the table, was not confirmed from the DNA. The CDR3 extends over 15 residues, inclusive of both ends. Looked up from germline, CDR1 is SGHDN and CDR2 is FVKESK. This chain's CDR3 is CASSQKAGVENEQVL.

This clone was counted ten times or more. This rearrangement joins TRBV6-1 to TRBJ2-1; TRBD2 agrees at 14 bases. Looked up from germline, CDR1 is MNHNS and CDR2 is SASEGT. Trimming at V came to 3 bases and at J to 7 bases, leaving 8 bases not matched to a gene. This CDR3 has 17 residues. The CDR3, as DNA: TGTGCCAGCAGTGACCCACCGGGACTAGCGGGAGCTAATGAGCAGTTCTTC. Its translation: CASSDPPGLAGANEQFF.

CDR3 DNA: TGTGCCAGCAGTCCGACAGGGACGGGTAATTCACCCCTCCACTTT. Residues: CASSPTGTGNSPLHF. The chain has TRBV27 and TRBJ1-6; TRBD1 agrees at 7 bases. The CDR3 length is 15 residues. The germline gives CDR1 MNHEY, CDR2 SMNVEV (reference sequence). The ends lost 5 bases at V and 6 bases at J; junction bases unmatched: 7.

This clone was observed many times. This chain links TRBV3-1 with TRBJ1-2; D is possibly TRBD1 (6 bases). V lost 4 bases and J lost 8, with 23 bases in between. The germline CDR1 and CDR2 sequences are LGHDT and YNNKEL (reference sequence). CDR3 length: 16 amino acids. The CDR3 spells CASSPTKNSGVLGYTF. The DNA of the CDR3 is TGTGCCAGCAGCCCAACTAAAAACTCAGGGGTATTAGGCTACACCTTC.

The rearrangement links TRBV27 to TRBJ2-3, with D uncertain. This CDR3 spans 12 amino acids. The ends were cut back, 0 bases at V and 4 bases at J, with 2 bases in the middle. Per the germline V gene, CDR1 is MNHEY and CDR2 is SMNVEV (reference sequence). The CDR3 protein is CASSLSPDTQYF. The CDR3, as DNA: TGTGCCAGCAGTTTATCCCCAGATACGCAGTATTTT.

This clone appeared many times. The V call is TRBV20-1, the J call TRBJ2-2; D is perhaps TRBD1 (6 bases). With 7 bases removed from V and 4 bases from J, the gap between germline ends came to 10 bases. Looked up from germline, CDR1 is DFQATT and CDR2 is SNEGSKA (reference sequence). CDR3 size: 12 residues. The CDR3 sequence is CSEQGPTGELFF. For the CDR3, the DNA is TGCAGTGAACAGGGCCCCACCGGGGAGCTGTTTTTT.

This clone has at least ten counts. This may be a read error, as it is one base from a much larger clone. The chain combines TRBV4-1 with TRBJ1-4; a possible D gene is TRBD1 (5 bases). CDR1 is MGHRA and CDR2 is YSYEKL in the germline V gene. CDR3 size: 14 residues. CDR3 coding DNA: TGCGCCAGCAGCCAAGGGAGGGGCAATGAAAAACCGTTTTTT. Its protein is CASSQGRGNEKPFF.

At least ten counts were recorded for this clone. The chain uses TRBV15 and TRBJ2-7, with D possibly matching TRBD2 (7 bases). This CDR3 spans 15 amino acids. Per germline, CDR1 LNHNV and CDR2 YYDKDF (reference sequence). V was trimmed by 4 bases and J by 1 base, leaving 14 bases between them. The CDR3 DNA follows: TGTGCCACCAGCAAGAGGGAGGGACAATCCTACGAGCAGTACTTC. Its translation is CATSKREGQSYEQYF.

This clone was counted at least ten times. The rearrangement uses TRBV11-2 and TRBJ1-1; tentatively, D is TRBD1 (6 bases). CDR3 length: 15 residues. V lost 5 bases, J lost 4 bases, and 17 bases lay in between. Germline V lookup: CDR1 SGHAT, CDR2 FQNNGV. The CDR3 spells CASSVIQGIATEAFF. The CDR3 coding sequence is TGTGCCAGCAGCGTGATCCAGGGGATCGCCACTGAAGCTTTCTTT.

This clone was picked up many times. CDR3 DNA sequence: TGCGCCAGCAGCGGAGGACGGAGCCAAGAGACCCAGTACTTC. Translating it yields CASSGGRSQETQYF. This chain links TRBV5-1 with TRBJ2-5, with D perhaps TRBD2 (5 bases). This CDR3 comprises 14 residues. V was trimmed by 4 bases and J by 1 base, leaving 11 bases between them. The germline V gene has CDR1 SGHRS and CDR2 YFSETQ.

Only a few counts were recorded for this clone. V gene TRBV6-1 combines with J gene TRBJ2-7; 10 bases agree with TRBD2. V shed 6 bases and J 3 bases; nucleotides not matched to a gene: 8. Germline V gene sequence: CDR1 MNHNS, CDR2 SASEGT. CDR3 length equals 15 residues. The CDR3 nucleotides are TGTGCCAGCAGGCATACTAGCGGGGAGAGCTACGAGCAGTACTTC. Its translation is CASRHTSGESYEQYF.